These 18 T cell receptor beta chains originate from one sample sequenced in a study of shared clonotypes between healthy human individuals. The assay was immunoSEQ multiplex PCR, and TCRdb's table has in-frame clones only and misses some. Of roughly 2.6 million clones in the sample, 85% to 95% were seen once. Sequencing was carried out using naive CD4+ T cells sorted from blood. Indicated subset: CD45RA+ positively selected. Source of these receptors: a man aged 18 to 30 in good health.

The chain is built from TRBV10-1 and TRBJ2-5; D may be TRBD2 (7 bases). TRBJ2-7 matches the DNA end more closely, so the J call is doubtful. This CDR3 is 14 amino acids long. Looked up from germline, CDR1 is WNHNN and CDR2 is SYGVQD (reference sequence). CDR3 nucleotides: TGCGCCAGCAGTGCAGCGGGACATCCCTACGAGCAGTACTTC. It translates to CASSAAGHPYEQYF.

This clone was found once. The V gene is TRBV10-2, the J gene TRBJ2-1; a weak D match, TRBD2 (6 bases). V lost 0 bases and J lost 1, with 10 bases in between. The CDR3 runs 16 residues. Looked up from germline, CDR1 is WSHSY and CDR2 is SAAADI. The CDR3 DNA sequence: TGCGCCAGCAGTGAGTCTGGCGGGGTATCCTACAATGAGCAGTTCTTC. It is translated as CASSESGGVSYNEQFF.

The chain is built from TRBV7-6 and TRBJ2-7; tentative D call: TRBD1 (7 bases). V was pared by 1 base and J by 7 bases, with 17 bases between. Germline CDR1 and CDR2: SGHVS and FNYEAQ. The CDR3 covers 15 residues. CDR3 bases: TGTGCCAGCAGCTTAGTTCCCAGGGGGGAAGGAGAGCAGTACTTC. This translates into CASSLVPRGEGEQYF.

This chain links TRBV6-5 with TRBJ2-7; possibly TRBD1 for D (5 bases). In germline, CDR1 is MNHEY, CDR2 SVGAGI. The CDR3 has 14 amino acids. V was pared by 2 bases and J by 2 bases, with 10 bases between. For the CDR3, the DNA is TGTGCCAGCAGTTACGCCAGGGTCGCCTACGAGCAGTACTTC. Encoded protein: CASSYARVAYEQYF.

This clone was picked up a small number of times. The chain has TRBV7-9 and TRBJ1-2, with no clear D. With 0 bases removed from V and 8 bases from J, the gap between germline ends came to 10 bases. The CDR3 has 13 residues. Germline V gene data show CDR1 as SEHNR and CDR2 as FQNEAQ (reference sequence). For the CDR3, the DNA is TGTGCCAGCAGCTTAGCGTCTACGGGCGGCTACACCTTC. It translates to CASSLASTGGYTF.

In the case of this clone: Additional DNA sequences in this sample encode the identical CDR3. The V and J genes are TRBV11-2 and TRBJ2-5; perhaps TRBD1 as D (5 bases). The CDR3 sequence is 14 residues long. Germline loops: CDR1 SGHAT, CDR2 FQNNGV. V was shortened by 1 base and J by 4 bases, with 10 bases between the two germline ends. CDR3 in DNA: TGTGCCAGCAGCTTAGGGCAGGGCGGAGAGACCCAGTACTTC. Residues: CASSLGQGGETQYF.

This clone is a singleton in its sample. The chain employs TRBV7-3 and TRBJ2-1; D gene ambiguous. V lost 2 bases and J lost 8, with 4 bases in between. The CDR3 consists of 11 residues. The germline CDR1 and CDR2 sequences are SGHTA and FQGTGA. The CDR3 coding sequence is TGTGCCAGCAGCTTAGGGCATGAGCAGTTCTTC. It encodes CASSLGHEQFF.

This clone was counted a few times. V and J are TRBV21-1 and TRBJ2-5; the D call TRBD1 from the table was never checked on the DNA. TRBV21-1 is described as a pseudogene. This CDR3 is built from 14 residues. CDR3: CASLRPGGDETQYF. The CDR3 nucleotides read TGTGCCAGCCTACGACCAGGGGGCGATGAGACCCAGTACTTC.

The chain combines TRBV10-1 with TRBJ2-7, with TRBD1 identical over 7 bases. V shed 10 bases, J shed 4 bases, and the junction held 7 bases outside the gene matches. CDR1 and CDR2 from the germline V gene are WNHNN and SYGVQD (reference sequence). The CDR3 has 12 residues. This CDR3 is CAIFTGVYEQYF. CDR3 nucleotides: TGCGCCATCTTCACAGGGGTTTACGAGCAGTACTTC.

The V call is TRBV28, the J call TRBJ2-7; D tentatively fits TRBD1 or TRBD2 (5 bases each). The V gene lost 6 bases and the J gene lost 0 bases, with 12 bases spanning the gap. CDR3 length: 14 residues. Germline V gene data show CDR1 as MDHEN and CDR2 as SYDVKM. This CDR3 is CASRTGASSYEQYF. In nucleotides, the CDR3 is TGTGCCAGCAGGACCGGGGCCAGCTCCTACGAGCAGTACTTC.

The chain is built from TRBV11-3 and TRBJ2-1; 8 bases map to TRBD1. Germline CDR1 SGHNT, CDR2 YENEEA. J lost 7 bases, V lost 5 bases, and 7 bases had no gene match. This CDR3 has 14 residues. The CDR3 coding sequence is TGTGCCAGCAGCGCTCAGGGGGCGTGGAATGAGCAGTTCTTC. Protein sequence: CASSAQGAWNEQFF. The variable domain in full, with the rest retrieved from reference TRBV11-3 and TRBJ2-1, is EAGVVQSPRYKIIEKKQPVAFWCNPISGHNTLYWYLQNLGQGPELLIRYENEEAVDDSQLPKDRFSAERLKGVDSTLKIQPAELGDSAVYLCASSAQGAWNEQFFGPGTRLTVL.

Concerning this clone: Within the sample, other DNA sequences also encode this same CDR3. V usage is TRBV5-4 and J usage is TRBJ2-5; no clear D gene. The CDR3 covers 13 residues. Trimming stripped 0 bases from V and 2 bases from J, with 5 bases between. Per the germline V gene, CDR1 is SGHNT and CDR2 is YYREEE (reference sequence). Written as DNA, the CDR3 is TGTGCCAGCAGCTTGGGAAGGCAAGAGACCCAGTACTTC. Protein: CASSLGRQETQYF.

The chain recombines TRBV7-2 with TRBJ2-5; TRBD1 matches at 10 bases. This CDR3 has 14 residues. The ends lost 5 bases at V and 4 bases at J; junction bases unmatched: 4. Germline assignment: CDR1 SGHTA and CDR2 FQGNSA. CDR3: CASSKRQGAETQYF. The CDR3 DNA reads as TGTGCCAGCAGCAAAAGACAGGGGGCAGAGACCCAGTACTTC.

The chain has TRBV30 and TRBJ1-6; 10 nucleotides match TRBD1. From germline, CDR1 is GTSNPN and CDR2 SVGIG (reference sequence). CDR3 length: 14 residues. V lost 6 bases, J lost 9 bases, and 8 bases stayed unmatched. The CDR3, as DNA: TGTGCCTGTCAAGGTGGGACAGGGGTTTCACCCCTCCACTTT. Protein sequence: CACQGGTGVSPLHF. Combining the CDR3 with reference TRBV30 and TRBJ1-6 gives the whole variable domain SQTIHQWPATLVQPVGSPLSLECTVEGTSNPNLYWYRQAAGRGLQLLFYSVGIGQISSEVPQNLSASRPQDRQFILSSKKLLLSDSGFYLCACQGGTGVSPLHFGNGTRLTVT.

The V call is TRBV5-4, the J call TRBJ2-1; D might be TRBD2 (6 bases). CDR1 and CDR2 (germline): SGHNT, YYREEE (reference sequence). CDR3 length: 15 amino acids. V dropped 2 bases and J dropped 8 bases, with 17 bases sitting between them. As DNA, the CDR3 is TGTGCCAGCAGCTTCGCGGGGCTGGGGATTCATGAGCAGTTCTTC. This translates into CASSFAGLGIHEQFF.

The chain recombines TRBV11-2 with TRBJ2-2; TRBD1 is a possible D gene (6 bases). Germline lookup yields CDR1 SGHAT and CDR2 FQNNGV. The CDR3 is 19 residues long. Trimming pared 5 bases from V and 1 base from J, leaving 23 bases between. DNA for the CDR3: TGTGCCAGCAGCCCCTGGACAGTTCCTCCCGGGATGAACACCGGGGAGCTGTTTTTT. It yields the protein CASSPWTVPPGMNTGELFF.

The chain combines TRBV5-4 with TRBJ2-1; 12 bases match TRBD1. In germline, CDR1 is SGHNT, CDR2 YYREEE (reference sequence). This CDR3 is 16 amino acids long. The V and J ends lost 2 bases and 6 bases, in that order; junction bases with no gene match: 6. The CDR3 DNA sequence: TGTGCCAGCAGCTTTCCCCGGGACAGGGGGCTCAATGAGCAGTTCTTC. Translation gives CASSFPRDRGLNEQFF.

The chain is built from TRBV19 and TRBJ2-3, with 8 bases that match TRBD2. The CDR3 consists of 15 residues. V was clipped by 3 bases and J by 4 bases; unmatched bases: 6. Per the germline V gene, CDR1 is LNHDA and CDR2 is SQIVND (reference sequence). The CDR3 nucleotides read TGTGCCAGTAGTATGTCCAGCGGGAGACCAGATACGCAGTATTTT. Protein product: CASSMSSGRPDTQYF. The full variable domain, with the rest looked up from reference TRBV19 and TRBJ2-3, is DGGITQSPKYLFRKEGQNVTLSCEQNLNHDAMYWYRQDPGQGLRLIYYSQIVNDFQKGDIAEGYSVSREKKESFPLTVTSAQKNPTAFYLCASSMSSGRPDTQYFGPGTRLTVL.